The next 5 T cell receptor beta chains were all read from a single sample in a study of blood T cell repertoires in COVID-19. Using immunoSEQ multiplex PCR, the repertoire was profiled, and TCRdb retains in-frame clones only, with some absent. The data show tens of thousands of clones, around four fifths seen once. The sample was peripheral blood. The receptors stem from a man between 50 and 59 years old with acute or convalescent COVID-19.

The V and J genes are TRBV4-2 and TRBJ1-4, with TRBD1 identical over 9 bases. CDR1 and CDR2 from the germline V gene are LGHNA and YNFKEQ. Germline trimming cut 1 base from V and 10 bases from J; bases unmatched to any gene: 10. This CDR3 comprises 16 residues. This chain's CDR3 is CASSQVGGQGRGKLFF. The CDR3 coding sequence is TGTGCCAGCAGCCAAGTCGGGGGACAGGGCCGGGGAAAACTGTTTTTT.

CDR3 loop: CASSPRGWRENTGELFF. The CDR3 DNA sequence: TGTGCCAGTAGTCCGCGGGGGTGGCGGGAAAACACCGGGGAGCTGTTTTTT. The chain has TRBV19 and TRBJ2-2, with TRBD2 matching over 7 bases. The germline CDR1 and CDR2 sequences are LNHDA and SQIVND (reference sequence). V shed 5 bases, J shed 2 bases, and the junction held 11 bases outside the gene matches. CDR3 length: 17 residues.

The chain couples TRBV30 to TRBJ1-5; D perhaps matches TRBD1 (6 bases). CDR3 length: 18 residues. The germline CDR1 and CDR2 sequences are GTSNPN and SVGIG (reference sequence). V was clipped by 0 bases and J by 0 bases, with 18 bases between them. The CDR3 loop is CAWSVLQGRGFSNQPQHF. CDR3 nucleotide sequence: TGTGCCTGGAGTGTACTCCAGGGGAGGGGGTTTAGCAATCAGCCCCAGCATTTT.

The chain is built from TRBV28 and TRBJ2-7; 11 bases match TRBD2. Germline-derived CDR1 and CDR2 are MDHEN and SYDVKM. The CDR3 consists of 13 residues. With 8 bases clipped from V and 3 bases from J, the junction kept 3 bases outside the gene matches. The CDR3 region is CASAGTSGYEQYF. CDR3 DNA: TGTGCCAGCGCCGGGACTAGCGGCTACGAGCAGTACTTC.

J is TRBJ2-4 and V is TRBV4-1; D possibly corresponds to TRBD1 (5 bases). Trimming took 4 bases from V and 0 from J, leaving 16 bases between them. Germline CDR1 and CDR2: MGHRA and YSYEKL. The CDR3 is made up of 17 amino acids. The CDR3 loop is CASSPIGAGLAKNIQYF. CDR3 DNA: TGCGCCAGCAGCCCTATAGGCGCAGGGCTAGCCAAAAACATTCAGTACTTC.